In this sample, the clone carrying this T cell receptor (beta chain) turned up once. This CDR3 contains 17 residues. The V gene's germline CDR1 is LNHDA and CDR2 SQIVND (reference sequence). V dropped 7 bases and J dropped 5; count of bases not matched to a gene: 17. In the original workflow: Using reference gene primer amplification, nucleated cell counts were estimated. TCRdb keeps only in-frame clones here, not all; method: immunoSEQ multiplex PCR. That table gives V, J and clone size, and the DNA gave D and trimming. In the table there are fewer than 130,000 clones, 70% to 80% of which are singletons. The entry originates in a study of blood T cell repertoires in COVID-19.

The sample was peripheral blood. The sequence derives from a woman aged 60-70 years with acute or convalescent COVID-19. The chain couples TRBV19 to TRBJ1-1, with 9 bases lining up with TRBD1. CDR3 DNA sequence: TGTGCCAGTACCCCACCCGGGACAGGGTGGAGTTGGACTGAAGCTTTCTTT. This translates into CASTPPGTGWSWTEAFF.